This T cell receptor beta chain came from a study of cytomegalovirus exposure and HLA in healthy donors. Study at large: Counted in an early data release were 75 million to 85 million unique TCRs from HLA-typed donors.

Study-level results: Sequencing probably produced one cluster of sequence variants that were highly shared.

The PCR ran on 60 Vbeta and 13 Jbeta primers. Assay: immunoSEQ multiplex PCR; the TCRdb copy retains only in-frame clones and omits some. The data hold roughly 140,000 clones, with 60% to 85% observed a single time. Regarding donors, all were healthy bone marrow donors. Remarks on this clone: The antigen is unknown.

The specimen sequenced was PBMCs. The sequence derives from a male donor in good health and CMV-seronegative.

The CDR3 bases are TGTGCCAGTCGCCGACAGGGCAAGGGTAATGAAAAACTGTTTTTT. It encodes CASRRQGKGNEKLFF. The rearrangement joins TRBV19 to TRBJ1-4, with TRBD1 matching over 7 bases. The ends lost 8 bases at V and 4 bases at J; junction bases unmatched: 10. Germline-derived CDR1 and CDR2 are LNHDA and SQIVND (reference sequence). This CDR3 is built from 15 residues.